This record looks at one TCR beta chain sequence and its context. The target of this receptor is not known. No per-base quality is available; no much larger clone lies one base away. The library was made by the immunoSEQ multiplex PCR assay. For most patients, genomic DNA was isolated with the Qiagen DNeasy Blood and Tissue Kit and shipped frozen to Adaptive Biotechnologies for TCR sequencing. Adaptive Biotechnologies carried out high-throughput TCR-beta CDR3 sequencing of genomic DNA for most patients. Under the source paper's analysis protocol: TCR sequencing data were retrieved from Adaptive's ImmunoSEQ software for roughly 20 patients, whereas three other patients were processed with MiXCR and VDJtools. To correct CD4 versus CD8 sorting errors, sequences present in both subsets at a frequency ratio below 5:1 were removed. Because the origin of CDR3 nucleotide sequences shared between donor and recipient could not be assigned, those sequences were removed. To count as alloreactive, a clone needed at least 2-fold expansion over unstimulated cells and a minimum CFSE-low frequency of 0.002% (template counts) or 0.001% (read counts). Clones detected in sequenced pre-transplant spleen, lymph node, or MLR CFSE-low populations of the donor or recipient were defined as mappable. The cumulative frequency of alloreactive clones was calculated as a percentage of all sequences, weighted by copy number. TCRdb re-hosts the immuneACCESS table, in-frame sequences only. Its copies lack some clones; in the studies checked, an unresolved V gene accounts for under half of them, and the cause for the rest is not known. That table furnishes V, J and clone size, whereas the DNA furnished D and trimming. Within this sample are some 100,000 clones, with around nine tenths of them counted one time only. The ten biggest clones cover roughly 5.6% of the sample.

This specimen belongs to a study of graft-versus-host responses after intestinal transplantation (dated by TCRdb to the early 2020s). For the wider study: The transplants that recipients received were multivisceral, liver-intestinal, or isolated intestinal. All recipients received anti-thymocyte globulin induction followed by maintenance tacrolimus and steroids for approximately 3 years. After intestinal transplantation, graft-versus-host and host-versus-graft alloreactive T cell clones were followed in the graft, circulation and bone marrow using bulk TCR-beta CDR3 sequencing. Alloreactive clones were identified by sequencing pre-transplant mixed lymphocyte reaction products and comparing these products with unstimulated pre-transplant donor and recipient T cells. Of the roughly 24 intestinal transplant recipients enrolled in the cohort, one of whom was a retransplant, 3 patients without pretransplant specimens were excluded. A peak of at least 4% donor T cells among recipient peripheral blood mononuclear cells was the definition used for donor T cell macrochimerism. Instead of going to the commercial service, samples from a few later patients were sequenced in-house on an Illumina MiSeq and processed with MiXCR.

The time point tag for this specimen amounts to: cells obtained before transplantation from donor or recipient. CD3+CD4+ and CD3+CD8+ populations were FACS-sorted from unstimulated pre-transplant donor and recipient cells taken from spleen or lymph nodes. Taken from cysteine to phenylalanine, the CDR3 has 17 residues. Only CDR3 DNA is held: 51 bases, read in frame from base 1. At the junction V is shortened by 4 bases and J by 7 bases; bases outside the gene matches: 9. The germline V gene (reference sequence) gives CDR1 as SGHNT and CDR2 as YYREEE. The research as a whole found: Early after transplant, declines in HvG clones were associated with peak levels of circulating GvH clones. The conclusions were limited by the relatively low number and heterogeneity of the intestinal transplant patients. In patients with donor T cell macrochimerism, the allografts had high GvH to HvG T cell clonal ratios. GvH clones were found in recipient bone marrow, and some of the GvH clones appeared earlier in ileal mucosa or blood, which is consistent with an intestinal mucosal origin.

This TCR derives from a human donor who received an intestinal transplant. The source was unstimulated CD8+ T cells sorted from spleen or lymph node cells, collected before intestinal transplant. This chain is built from TRBV5-4 and TRBJ2-2; 14 bases in the middle match TRBD2. The nucleotide sequence reads TGTGCCAGCAGCAAAGGACTAGCGGGAGGCAGGGGCGGGGAGCTGTTTTTT. It codes for CASSKGLAGGRGGELFF.